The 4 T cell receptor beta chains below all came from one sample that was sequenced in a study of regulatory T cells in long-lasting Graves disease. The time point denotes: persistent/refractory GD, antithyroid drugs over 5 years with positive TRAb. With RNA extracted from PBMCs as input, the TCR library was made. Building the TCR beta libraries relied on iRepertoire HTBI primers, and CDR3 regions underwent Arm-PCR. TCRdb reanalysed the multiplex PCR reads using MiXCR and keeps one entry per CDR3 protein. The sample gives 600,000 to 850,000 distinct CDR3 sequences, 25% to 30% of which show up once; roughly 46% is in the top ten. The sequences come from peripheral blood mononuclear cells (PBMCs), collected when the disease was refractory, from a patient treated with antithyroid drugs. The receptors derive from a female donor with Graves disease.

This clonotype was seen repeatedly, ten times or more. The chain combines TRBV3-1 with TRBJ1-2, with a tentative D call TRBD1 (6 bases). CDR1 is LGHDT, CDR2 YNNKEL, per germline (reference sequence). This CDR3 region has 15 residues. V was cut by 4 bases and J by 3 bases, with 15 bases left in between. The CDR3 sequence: CASSPRGGQYYGYTF. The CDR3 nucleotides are TGTGCCAGCAGCCCAAGGGGGGGCCAATACTATGGCTACACCTTC.

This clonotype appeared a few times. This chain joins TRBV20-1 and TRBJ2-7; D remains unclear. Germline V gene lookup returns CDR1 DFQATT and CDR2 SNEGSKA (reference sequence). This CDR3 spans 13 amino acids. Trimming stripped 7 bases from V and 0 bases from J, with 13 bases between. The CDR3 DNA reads TGCAGTGTCCCCCATGATGTCTCCTACGAGCAGTACTTC. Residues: CSVPHDVSYEQYF.

The CDR3 DNA reads as TGTGCCTGGAGCCCCGCGGGGATCTATGGCTACACCTTC. This gives the protein CAWSPAGIYGYTF. The chain links TRBV30 to TRBJ1-2; D unresolved. CDR1 and CDR2 (germline): GTSNPN, SVGIG (reference sequence). The V and J ends lost 3 bases and 4 bases respectively, with 12 bases between them. The CDR3 is 13 residues long.

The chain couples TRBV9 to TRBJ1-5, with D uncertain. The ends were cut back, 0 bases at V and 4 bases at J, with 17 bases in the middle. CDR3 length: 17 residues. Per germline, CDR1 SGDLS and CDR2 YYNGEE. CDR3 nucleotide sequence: TGTGCCAGCAGCGTAGAGCAGCGGCCCACCGTAAATCAGCCCCAGCATTTT. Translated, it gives CASSVEQRPTVNQPQHF.